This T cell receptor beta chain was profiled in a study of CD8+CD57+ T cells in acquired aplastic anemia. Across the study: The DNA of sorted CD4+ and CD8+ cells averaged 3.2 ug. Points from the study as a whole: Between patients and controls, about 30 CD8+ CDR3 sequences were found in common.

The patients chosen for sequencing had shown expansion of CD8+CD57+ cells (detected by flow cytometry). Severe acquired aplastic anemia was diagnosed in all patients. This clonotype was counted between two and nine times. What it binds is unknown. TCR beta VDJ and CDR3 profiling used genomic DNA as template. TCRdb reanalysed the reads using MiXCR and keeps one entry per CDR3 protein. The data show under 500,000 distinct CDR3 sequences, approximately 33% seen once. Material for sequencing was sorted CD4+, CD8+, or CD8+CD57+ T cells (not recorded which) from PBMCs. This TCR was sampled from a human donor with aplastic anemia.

The CDR3: CASSYSNQGAEKLFF. The CDR3 nucleotides are TGTGCCAGCAGTTACTCAAACCAGGGGGCTGAAAAACTGTTTTTT. The chain is built from TRBV6-5 and TRBJ1-4, with 8 bases fitting TRBD1. Trimming at V came to 0 bases and at J to 7 bases, leaving 4 bases not matched to a gene. The CDR3 covers 15 residues. Germline-derived CDR1 and CDR2 are MNHEY and SVGAGI.